This passage covers 21 T cell receptor beta chains from one sample sequenced in a study of cytomegalovirus exposure and HLA in healthy donors (dated by TCRdb to 2015 to 2018). The method was the immunoSEQ multiplex PCR assay. For the multiplex PCR, a mixture combining 60 forward primers for TCR Vbeta segments and 13 reverse primers for TCR Jbeta segments was used. Not all clones reach the TCRdb copy of this immuneACCESS table, which keeps in-frame sequences only. Checked studies attribute under half of the gap to unresolved V genes and leave the rest unexplained. This sample gives some 120,000 clones in total; roughly three quarters of them show up just once. About 2% of the sample is held by the ten biggest clonotypes. Sequencing was performed on PBMCs. Source of these receptors: a man between 18 and 29 years old in good health and CMV-seronegative.

The gene calls are TRBV4-1 and TRBJ2-3; TRBD2 might be the D (5 bases). Germline V gene data show CDR1 as MGHRA and CDR2 as YSYEKL. V gave up 4 bases and J gave up 6 bases, with 17 bases separating them. The CDR3 extends over 15 amino acids. The CDR3 DNA reads TGCGCCAGCAGCCTTCAGCTCCGTAGGAGGGATACGCAGTATTTT. This codes for CASSLQLRRRDTQYF.

The chain employs TRBV5-1 and TRBJ2-1; a weak D match, TRBD1 (5 bases). CDR1 and CDR2 from the germline V gene are SGHRS and YFSETQ. V lost 4 bases to trimming and J lost 3 bases, with 17 bases between them. The length of the CDR3 is 16 residues. Written as DNA, the CDR3 is TGCGCCAGCAGCCAAGGGCAGGGAACTAACTACAATGAGCAGTTCTTC. Its translation is CASSQGQGTNYNEQFF.

This clone was detected a few times. One junction end disagrees with the germline gene, perhaps due to a read error. The chain uses TRBV6-5 and TRBJ2-2, with D perhaps TRBD1 (5 bases). The CDR3 consists of 12 residues. Germline-derived CDR1 and CDR2 are MNHEY and SVGAGI. The CDR3 is CASSYVDGALFF. CDR3 nucleotide sequence: TGTGCCAGCAGTTACGTCGATGGGGCGCTGTTTTTT.

The V and J genes are TRBV6-5 and TRBJ1-4; 7 positions match TRBD1. V was clipped by 9 bases and J by 5 bases; unmatched bases: 12. The CDR3 extends over 15 amino acids. The germline V gene has CDR1 MNHEY and CDR2 SVGAGI. The CDR3 DNA reads as TGTGCCAGTCATGGACAGGAGGGAAAGAATGAAAAACTGTTTTTT. It yields the protein CASHGQEGKNEKLFF.

This clone was recorded a few times. The rearrangement links TRBV4-3 to TRBJ2-7; a possible D gene is TRBD1 (5 bases). CDR3 size: 18 residues. V lost 0 bases, J lost 4 bases, and 22 bases lay in between. Germline CDR1 reads LGHNA; CDR2 reads YSLEER. The CDR3 spells CASSQEGNRHVPRYEQYF. The CDR3 DNA follows: TGCGCCAGCAGCCAAGAGGGGAACAGGCACGTCCCCCGATACGAGCAGTACTTC.

This chain connects TRBV2 to TRBJ2-1; TRBD1 agrees at 8 bases. The V segment lost 8 bases and the J segment 9 bases; nucleotides outside the gene matches: 12. CDR1 SNHLY and CDR2 FYNNEI come from the germline V gene. CDR3 length equals 14 residues. The CDR3 here is CASDLTPGGSEQFF. In nucleotides, the CDR3 is TGTGCCAGCGACCTCACCCCAGGGGGCAGTGAGCAGTTCTTC.

The DNA for the CDR3 is TGTGCCTGGAGTGCCAATGGACAGGGCGAGACCCAGTACTTC. It yields the protein CAWSANGQGETQYF. The chain links TRBV30 to TRBJ2-5; 8 nucleotides agree with TRBD1. The J segment lost 5 bases and the V segment lost 1 base, leaving 6 bases of the junction unmatched. This CDR3 has 14 residues. Germline CDR1 GTSNPN, CDR2 SVGIG (reference sequence).

This sequence joins TRBV14 and TRBJ2-3; 7 bases are a match to TRBD2. The V gene end was trimmed by 7 bases and the J gene end by 0 bases; junction bases not matched to a gene: 10. CDR3 length: 16 amino acids. Germline V gene lookup returns CDR1 SGHDN and CDR2 FVKESK. CDR3 sequence (DNA): TGTGCCAGCAAATTGGGGAGACTAGCTAGCACAGATACGCAGTATTTT. Its protein is CASKLGRLASTDTQYF.

The CDR3 is CASSERGSLAYNEQFF. The CDR3 DNA follows: TGTGCCAGCAGTGAACGGGGGAGCTTGGCCTACAATGAGCAGTTCTTC. This chain uses TRBV6-1 with TRBJ2-1, with TRBD2 as a possible D gene (6 bases). Trimming pared 2 bases from V and 2 bases from J, leaving 13 bases between. Germline lookup yields CDR1 MNHNS and CDR2 SASEGT. CDR3 size: 16 residues.

This chain joins TRBV6-1 and TRBJ1-2; 11 bases map to TRBD1. Looked up from germline, CDR1 is MNHNS and CDR2 is SASEGT. With 11 bases clipped from V and 7 bases from J, the junction kept 6 bases outside the gene matches. The CDR3 totals 12 residues. This CDR3 is CAGQDRGLGYTF. The CDR3 coding sequence is TGTGCCGGCCAGGACAGGGGGCTTGGCTACACCTTC.

The chain links TRBV29-1 to TRBJ2-7; 7 positions match TRBD2. The CDR3 sequence is 13 residues long. Unmatched junction bases numbered 11, after V lost 6 bases and J lost 6 bases. The V gene's germline CDR1 is SQVTM and CDR2 ANQGSEA. In DNA, the CDR3 is TGCAGCGTATGCCCTGTTAGGGAGGGCGAGCAGTACTTC. Amino acids: CSVCPVREGEQYF.

The chain combines TRBV7-2 with TRBJ1-2; maybe TRBD1 (6 bases). Germline V gene sequence: CDR1 SGHTA, CDR2 FQGNSA. CDR3 size: 14 residues. The V gene lost 4 bases and the J gene lost 3 bases, with 12 bases spanning the gap. For the CDR3, the DNA is TGTGCCAGCAGCTCGAAGACAGGCGACTATGGCTACACCTTC. Amino acids: CASSSKTGDYGYTF. The whole variable domain, remainder taken from reference TRBV7-2 and TRBJ1-2, is GAGVSQSPSNKVTEKGKDVELRCDPISGHTALYWYRQSLGQGLEFLIYFQGNSAPDKSGLPSDRFSAERTGGSVSTLTIQRTQQEDSAVYLCASSSKTGDYGYTFGSGTRLTVV.

V is TRBV29-1 and J is TRBJ1-1, with D possibly TRBD1 on 5 matching bases. V was shortened by 4 bases and J by 3 bases, with 15 bases between the two germline ends. Germline CDR1 SQVTM, CDR2 ANQGSEA. The CDR3 is 14 amino acids. As DNA, the CDR3 is TGCAGCGTTGGTCAGGGCAGGTACGACACTGAAGCTTTCTTT. Its protein is CSVGQGRYDTEAFF.

This chain joins TRBV30 and TRBJ2-7, with D unclear. This CDR3 contains 12 residues. V was trimmed by 2 bases and J by 2 bases, leaving 7 bases between them. The germline CDR1 and CDR2 sequences are GTSNPN and SVGIG (reference sequence). The chain's CDR3 is CAWSLVAYEQYF. The DNA of the CDR3 is TGTGCCTGGAGTCTGGTAGCCTACGAGCAGTACTTC.

The J gene is TRBJ1-5, the V gene TRBV30; 9 nucleotides line up with TRBD1. The trim removed 7 bases at V and 4 bases at J, leaving 5 bases unmatched. The length of the CDR3 is 13 residues. Germline V gene sequence: CDR1 GTSNPN, CDR2 SVGIG (reference sequence). CDR3 in DNA: TGTGCCTTGGACAGGGGAGGGAATCAGCCCCAGCATTTT. It specifies CALDRGGNQPQHF. Based on the CDR3 plus reference TRBV30 and TRBJ1-5, the full variable domain is SQTIHQWPATLVQPVGSPLSLECTVEGTSNPNLYWYRQAAGRGLQLLFYSVGIGQISSEVPQNLSASRPQDRQFILSSKKLLLSDSGFYLCALDRGGNQPQHFGDGTRLSIL.

The chain links TRBV9 to TRBJ1-2, with D uncertain. The V end was cut by 5 bases, the J end by 4 bases, with 6 bases between. CDR1 SGDLS and CDR2 YYNGEE come from the germline V gene. The CDR3 has 11 residues. The CDR3 loop reads CASSRSYGYTF. In DNA, the CDR3 is TGTGCCAGCAGTAGGAGCTATGGCTACACCTTC. Complete variable domain (other parts from reference TRBV9 and TRBJ1-2): DSGVTQTPKHLITATGQRVTLRCSPRSGDLSVYWYQQSLDQGLQFLIQYYNGEERAKGNILERFSAQQFPDLHSELNLSSLELGDSALYFCASSRSYGYTFGSGTRLTVV.

The chain has TRBV28 and TRBJ1-5; D may be TRBD1 (5 bases). CDR1 is MDHEN, CDR2 SYDVKM, per germline. The CDR3 loop spans 14 amino acids. Trimming removed 5 bases from V and 1 base from J, with 9 bases in between. The CDR3 DNA is TGTGCCAGCAGTCAGACAGACAGCAATCAGCCCCAGCATTTT. Its translation is CASSQTDSNQPQHF.

This clone was found a few times. V usage is TRBV28 and J usage is TRBJ2-3; 10 bases align to TRBD2. After removal of 6 bases from V and 0 bases from J, the junction contained 6 bases not matched to a gene. Germline CDR1 and CDR2: MDHEN and SYDVKM. The CDR3 has 16 residues. The CDR3 reads CASSPWTSGSTDTQYF. In DNA form, the CDR3 reads TGTGCCAGCAGCCCCTGGACTAGCGGAAGCACAGATACGCAGTATTTT.

This clone was detected once. J is TRBJ2-1 and V is TRBV15; maybe TRBD1 (7 bases). With 0 bases removed from V and 8 bases from J, the gap between germline ends came to 20 bases. The CDR3 length is 17 residues. Germline V CDR1 and CDR2: LNHNV, YYDKDF (reference sequence). This CDR3 reads CATSRDGVRGTRHEQFF. CDR3 coding DNA: TGTGCCACCAGCAGAGATGGGGTCAGGGGGACTCGACATGAGCAGTTCTTC.

The V and J genes are TRBV4-2 and TRBJ2-5, with a weak D call TRBD2 (6 bases). CDR3 length: 13 residues. V dropped 2 bases and J dropped 11 bases, with 15 bases sitting between them. Germline loops: CDR1 LGHNA, CDR2 YNFKEQ. This chain's CDR3 is CASSQTEGQEQYF. CDR3 sequence (DNA): TGTGCCAGCAGCCAAACGGAGGGCCAGGAGCAGTACTTC.

The chain carries TRBV30 and TRBJ1-2; no firm D call. Per germline, CDR1 GTSNPN and CDR2 SVGIG (reference sequence). The CDR3 totals 11 residues. V was clipped by 4 bases and J by 4 bases, with 7 bases between them. CDR3 nucleotides: TGTGCCTGGACAGCGGGCTATGGCTACACCTTC. It yields the protein CAWTAGYGYTF.